The 2 T cell receptor beta chains below come from one sample, sequenced in a study of blood T cell repertoires in COVID-19 (dated by TCRdb to about 2020). Libraries were made using the immunoSEQ multiplex PCR assay. TCRdb stores this immuneACCESS table with in-frame sequences only. Part of the clones is absent; in the studies checked, under half of the shortfall reflects unresolved V genes, and no reason is known for the rest. The sample table records about 59,000 clones; 90% to 95% of these occur just once. Around 9% of the sample belongs to the ten largest clones. The sequenced sample was peripheral blood. These receptors were obtained from a human donor in a cohort sampled during active COVID-19.

The chain uses TRBV7-2 and TRBJ2-7; 9 bases map to TRBD1. The germline gives CDR1 SGHTA, CDR2 FQGNSA. This CDR3 is 14 amino acids long. J gave up 1 base and V 5 bases, and 3 bases lay outside the gene matches. This chain's CDR3 is CASSLTGGSYEQYF. In DNA form, the CDR3 reads TGTGCCAGCAGCCTGACAGGGGGGTCCTACGAGCAGTACTTC.

The V call is TRBV6-6, the J call TRBJ1-1; tentatively, D is TRBD1 (6 bases). Trimming removed 2 bases at V and 1 base at J, with 8 bases between. The CDR3 runs 14 residues. Germline V gene lookup returns CDR1 MNHNY and CDR2 SVGAGI (reference sequence). CDR3 nucleotide sequence: TGTGCCAGCAGTTACAGGGGACAGAACACTGAAGCTTTCTTT. Its protein product is CASSYRGQNTEAFF.